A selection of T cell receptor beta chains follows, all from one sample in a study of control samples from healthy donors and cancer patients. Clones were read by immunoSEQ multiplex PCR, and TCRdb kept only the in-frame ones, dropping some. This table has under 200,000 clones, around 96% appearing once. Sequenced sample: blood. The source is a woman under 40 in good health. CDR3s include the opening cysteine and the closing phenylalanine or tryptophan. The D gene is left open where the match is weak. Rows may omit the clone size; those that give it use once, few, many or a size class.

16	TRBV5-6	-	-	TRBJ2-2	CASSLGPIYRTGELFF	TGTGCCAGCAGCTTGGGGCCCATCTATCGGACCGGGGAGCTGTTTTTT
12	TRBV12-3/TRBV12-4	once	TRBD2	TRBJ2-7	CATARLAGISYF	TGTGCCACGGCCCGGCTAGCGGGGATATCGTACTTC
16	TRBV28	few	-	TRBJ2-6	CASSSGHYSGANVLTF	TGTGCCAGCAGCTCCGGACATTACTCTGGGGCCAACGTCCTGACTTTC
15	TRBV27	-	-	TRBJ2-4	CASSWGTGESNIQYF	TGTGCCAGCAGTTGGGGCACGGGGGAGTCGAACATTCAGTACTTC
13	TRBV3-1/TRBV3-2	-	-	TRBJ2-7	CASSRGSSYEQYF	TGTGCCAGCAGTAGGGGGAGCTCCTACGAGCAGTACTTC
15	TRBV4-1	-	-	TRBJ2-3	CASSRGTGGTDTQYF	TGCGCCAGCAGCCGTGGGACCGGGGGCACAGATACGCAGTATTTT
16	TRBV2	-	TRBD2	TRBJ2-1	CASSEGSGGLYNEQFF	TGTGCCAGCAGTGAAGGTAGCGGGGGCCTCTACAATGAGCAGTTCTTC
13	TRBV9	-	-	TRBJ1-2	CASNRDVNYGYTF	TGTGCCAGCAACAGGGACGTCAACTATGGCTACACCTTC
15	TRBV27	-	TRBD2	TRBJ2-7	CASRKTSGRINEQYF	TGTGCCAGCAGGAAGACTAGCGGGAGGATAAACGAGCAGTACTTC
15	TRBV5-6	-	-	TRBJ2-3	CASSFGGDSTDTQYF	TGTGCCAGCAGCTTCGGTGGGGATAGCACAGATACGCAGTATTTT
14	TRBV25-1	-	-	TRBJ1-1	CATGTWAGGTEAFF	TGTGCCACCGGGACTTGGGCGGGTGGGACTGAAGCTTTCTTT
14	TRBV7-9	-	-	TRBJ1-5	CASSLGGAGQPQHF	TGTGCCAGCAGCTTAGGGGGCGCGGGTCAGCCCCAGCATTTT
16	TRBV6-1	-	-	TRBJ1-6	CASSEALEGGWSPLHF	TGTGCCAGCAGTGAAGCGCTAGAGGGGGGGTGGTCACCCCTCCACTTT
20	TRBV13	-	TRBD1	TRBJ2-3	CASSLTSRVHKQGARDTQYF	TGTGCCAGCAGCCTGACCTCTAGAGTCCACAAACAGGGGGCGAGAGATACGCAGTATTTT
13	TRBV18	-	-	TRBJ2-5	CASSPVHQETQYF	TGTGCCAGCTCACCGGTCCACCAAGAGACCCAGTACTTC
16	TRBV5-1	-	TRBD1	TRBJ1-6	CASSPGQGANNSPLHF	TGCGCCAGCAGCCCGGGACAGGGGGCGAATAATTCACCCCTCCACTTT
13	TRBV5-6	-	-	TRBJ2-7	CASSLKGPYEQYF	TGTGCCAGCAGCTTGAAGGGGCCCTACGAGCAGTACTTC
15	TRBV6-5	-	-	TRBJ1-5	CASSYSGKGNQPQHF	TGTGCCAGCAGTTACTCGGGGAAAGGCAATCAGCCCCAGCATTTT
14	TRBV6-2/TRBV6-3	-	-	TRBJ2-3	CASSYSGGGDTQYF	TGTGCCAGCAGTTACTCCGGGGGCGGAGATACGCAGTATTTT
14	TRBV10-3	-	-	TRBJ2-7	CAISTTGMPYEQYF	TGTGCCATCAGTACCACAGGGATGCCCTACGAGCAGTACTTC
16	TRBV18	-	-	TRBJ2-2	CASSPRGTANTGELFF	TGTGCCAGCTCACCACGGGGGACCGCGAACACCGGGGAGCTGTTTTTT
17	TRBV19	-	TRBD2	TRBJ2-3	CASSSTRLAGSTDTQYF	TGTGCCAGTAGCTCGACCCGACTAGCGGGGAGCACAGATACGCAGTATTTT
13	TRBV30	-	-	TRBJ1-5	CAWSVGVNQPQHF	TGTGCCTGGAGTGTAGGAGTTAATCAGCCCCAGCATTTT
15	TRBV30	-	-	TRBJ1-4	CAWSVLGFTNEKLFF	TGTGCCTGGAGTGTACTGGGGTTCACTAATGAAAAACTGTTTTTT
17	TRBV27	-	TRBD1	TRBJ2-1	CASSHPRDSLYWNEQFF	TGTGCCAGCAGTCACCCGAGGGACAGCCTTTATTGGAATGAGCAGTTCTTC
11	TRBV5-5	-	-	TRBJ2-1	CASSLLGEQFF	TGTGCCAGCAGCTTGTTGGGTGAGCAGTTCTTC
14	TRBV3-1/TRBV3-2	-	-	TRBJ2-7	CASSQSPPSYEQYF	TGTGCCAGCAGCCAATCCCCCCCCTCCTACGAGCAGTACTTC
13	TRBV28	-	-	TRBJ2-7	CASSFFGGYEQYF	TGTGCCAGCAGTTTTTTCGGGGGCTACGAGCAGTACTTC
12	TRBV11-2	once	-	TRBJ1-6	CASSLVNSPLHF	TGTGCCAGCAGCTTAGTCAATTCACCCCTCCACTTT
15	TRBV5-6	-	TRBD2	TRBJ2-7	CASSFGTSGPYEQYF	TGTGCCAGCAGCTTTGGGACTAGCGGGCCTTACGAGCAGTACTTC
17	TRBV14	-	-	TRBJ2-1	CASSQERAGRLLGEQFF	TGTGCCAGCAGCCAAGAAAGGGCCGGGAGACTTTTGGGTGAGCAGTTCTTC